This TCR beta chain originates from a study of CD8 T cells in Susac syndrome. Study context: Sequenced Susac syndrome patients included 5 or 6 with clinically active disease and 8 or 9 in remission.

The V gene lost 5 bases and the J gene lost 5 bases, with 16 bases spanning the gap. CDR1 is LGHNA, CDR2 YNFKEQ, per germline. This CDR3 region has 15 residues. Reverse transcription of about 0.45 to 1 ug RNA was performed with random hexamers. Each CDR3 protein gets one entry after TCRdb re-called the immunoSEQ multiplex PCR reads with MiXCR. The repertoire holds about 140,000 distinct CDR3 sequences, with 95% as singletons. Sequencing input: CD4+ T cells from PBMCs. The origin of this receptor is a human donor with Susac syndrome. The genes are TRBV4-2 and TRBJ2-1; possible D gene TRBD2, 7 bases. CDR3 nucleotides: TGTGCCAGCAGCGAGGAGGGGGGGGCGAACAATGAGCAGTTCTTC. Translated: CASSEEGGANNEQFF.